The sequence of this T cell receptor (beta chain) was determined in a study of STAT5B mutations in CD4+ large granular lymphocyte leukemia. The repertoire was sequenced with immunoSEQ multiplex PCR; TCRdb's copy has only in-frame clones and lacks some. The table lists some 45,000 clones, about 86% of them singletons, with 2.6% in the top ten. Details on this clone: The antigen remains unidentified.

Trimming removed 4 bases at V and 1 base at J, with 7 bases between. CDR1 is SGHDN, CDR2 FVKESK, per germline. CDR3 size: 13 residues. Study-wide points: Top patient clones used TRBV06 genes more often: 8/27 versus 2/35 in controls.

The clonotype comes from a human donor in good health. The chain combines TRBV14 with TRBJ1-1; maybe TRBD1 (5 bases). Sequenced input: CD4+ T cells from blood buffy coats. The CDR3 DNA is TGTGCCAGCAGCCTTGGGGGGAACACTGAAGCTTTCTTT. It encodes CASSLGGNTEAFF.